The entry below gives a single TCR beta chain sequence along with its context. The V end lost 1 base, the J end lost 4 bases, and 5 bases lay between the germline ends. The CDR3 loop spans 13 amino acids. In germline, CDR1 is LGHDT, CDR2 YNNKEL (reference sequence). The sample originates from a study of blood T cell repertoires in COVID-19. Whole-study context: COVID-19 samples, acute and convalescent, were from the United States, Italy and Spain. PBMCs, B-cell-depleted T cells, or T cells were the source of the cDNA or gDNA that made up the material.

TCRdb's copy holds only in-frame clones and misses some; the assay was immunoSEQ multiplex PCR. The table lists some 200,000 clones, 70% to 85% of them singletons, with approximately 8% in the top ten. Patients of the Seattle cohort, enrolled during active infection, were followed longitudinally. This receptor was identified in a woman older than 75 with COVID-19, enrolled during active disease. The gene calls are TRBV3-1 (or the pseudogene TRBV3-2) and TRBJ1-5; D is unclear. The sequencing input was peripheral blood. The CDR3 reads CASSQVPNQPQHF. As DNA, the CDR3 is TGTGCCAGCAGCCAAGTCCCAAATCAGCCCCAGCATTTT.